Shown below are 26 T cell receptor beta chains from a single sample sequenced in a study of Graves' ophthalmopathy and Graves' hyperthyroidism. Amplified TCR beta CDR3 regions were obtained using RNA transcripts as template. HTBI-primed RT-PCR formed the first round, and a multiplex PCR formed the second. One entry per CDR3 protein, called by TCRdb with MiXCR from the multiplex PCR reads. The sample lists approximately 700,000 distinct CDR3 sequences, 35% to 50% seen once, with 44% in the top ten. Source material: peripheral blood. These receptors were taken from an adult man with Graves' ophthalmopathy.

The CDR3 DNA sequence: TGTGCCAGCAGCTTAGTGGGGTGGGGGAACTATGGCTACACCTTC. Its translation is CASSLVGWGNYGYTF. V is TRBV7-8 and J is TRBJ1-2, with D tentatively TRBD1 (5 bases). The germline V and J ends were trimmed by 1 base and 2 bases, with 11 bases remaining between them. Germline-derived CDR1 and CDR2 are SGHVS and FQNEAQ. The CDR3 consists of 15 residues.

J is TRBJ2-5 and V is TRBV2, with D maybe TRBD1 (7 bases). Germline V gene data show CDR1 as SNHLY and CDR2 as FYNNEI. This CDR3 is 13 amino acids long. Deletions cut 9 bases from V and 5 bases from J, with 16 bases between. The CDR3 loop is CASRSQGGETQYF. CDR3 in DNA: TGTGCCAGTAGAAGTCAGGGGGGCGAGACCCAGTACTTC.

Points on this clonotype: One end of the junction is discordant with germline, which a read error may explain. The rearrangement links TRBV7-3 to TRBJ2-5; D may be TRBD1 or TRBD2 (5 bases each). This CDR3 comprises 13 residues. Germline V gives CDR1 SGHTA, CDR2 FQGTGA. This CDR3 reads CVSSLGVQETQYF. The CDR3 DNA is TGTGTCAGCAGCTTGGGGGTACAAGAGACCCAGTACTTC.

The chain recombines TRBV2 with TRBJ1-2; D is undetermined. The CDR3 runs to 14 residues. Looked up from germline, CDR1 is SNHLY and CDR2 is FYNNEI. Trimming removed 6 bases from V and 2 bases from J, with 13 bases in between. The CDR3 region is CASSEHRENYGYTF. The CDR3 DNA sequence: TGTGCCAGCAGCGAGCATCGGGAAAACTATGGCTACACCTTC.

This clonotype came up a few times. V usage is TRBV5-1 and J usage is TRBJ1-2; maybe TRBD1 (6 bases). The CDR3 runs to 15 residues. Germline values: CDR1 SGHRS, CDR2 YFSETQ. V dropped 8 bases and J dropped 2 bases, with 19 bases sitting between them. The CDR3 DNA reads as TGCGCCAGTACCTCGGAGACAGGCGACAACTATGGCTACACCTTC. Its translation is CASTSETGDNYGYTF.

This clonotype has ten or more counts. V gene TRBV12-3 or TRBV12-4 combines with J gene TRBJ1-2, with D unresolved. The CDR3 is 14 amino acids. The V end was cut by 1 base, the J end by 4 bases, with 10 bases between. In DNA form, the CDR3 reads TGTGCCAGCAGTTTAGGGACGGGAGTCTATGGCTACACCTTC. It codes for CASSLGTGVYGYTF.

The gene calls are TRBV25-1 and TRBJ2-2; either TRBD1 or TRBD2 may fit D (5 bases each). V gave up 7 bases and J gave up 6 bases, with 15 bases separating them. The germline CDR1 and CDR2 sequences are MGHDK and SYGVNS. CDR3 size: 14 residues. The CDR3 sequence is CASTHQGVSGELFF. The CDR3 DNA follows: TGTGCCAGCACCCATCAGGGAGTTTCCGGGGAGCTGTTTTTT.

Points on this clonotype: No DNA is shown, since the ends of the CDR3 on it are uncertain; the CDR3 is the one TCRdb lists. The chain employs TRBV29-1 and TRBJ2-6; no check of the table's D call, TRBD1, against the DNA was made. The CDR3 has 13 residues if both end residues are counted. The germline V gene encodes CDR1 SQVTM and CDR2 ANQGSEA. Here the CDR3 reads CSVESGGWLHLRF.

This clonotype occurred a few times. The V and J genes are TRBV9 and TRBJ2-7, with 7 bases matching TRBD1. V was clipped by 4 bases and J by 1 base; unmatched bases: 8. This CDR3 is 15 amino acids long. CDR1 and CDR2 from the germline V gene are SGDLS and YYNGEE. The CDR3 sequence: CASSPVGQSSYEQYF. CDR3 nucleotides: TGTGCCAGCAGCCCGGTGGGACAGTCATCCTACGAGCAGTACTTC.

To note about this clonotype: The conserved final phenylalanine or tryptophan is absent from the CDR3, which likely points to a read error. The CDR3 sequence is CSPTGTGYTL. In nucleotides, the CDR3 is TGCAGCCCGACCGGGACAGGCTACACCCTC. This chain joins TRBV29-1 and TRBJ1-2; tentative D call: TRBD1 (6 bases). The CDR3 is 10 residues long. The germline CDR1 and CDR2 sequences are SQVTM and ANQGSEA. Trimming took off 8 bases at V and 8 bases at J, with 12 bases between the two ends.

J is TRBJ1-1 and V is TRBV29-1, with D possibly matching TRBD1 (6 bases). Germline V gene lookup returns CDR1 SQVTM and CDR2 ANQGSEA. This CDR3 is 15 amino acids long. Trimming shortened V by 4 bases and J by 2 bases, and 17 bases separated the two germline ends. CDR3 sequence reads: CSVGSPGQRNTEAFF. Here the CDR3 DNA reads TGCAGCGTTGGAAGTCCCGGACAGCGTAACACTGAAGCTTTCTTT.

The CDR3 DNA reads as TGTGCCAGCAGCCCCGGGGTGCAGGCCTACGAGCAGTACTTC. Protein sequence: CASSPGVQAYEQYF. V is TRBV12-3 or TRBV12-4 and J is TRBJ2-7, with D perhaps matching TRBD2 (5 bases). The CDR3 sequence is 14 residues long. Trimming shortened V by 6 bases and J by 2 bases, and 14 bases separated the two germline ends.

Ten or more counts support this clonotype. The chain employs TRBV7-8 and TRBJ1-2; D perhaps matches TRBD1 (6 bases). In germline, CDR1 is SGHVS, CDR2 FQNEAQ. The ends were cut back, 5 bases at V and 8 bases at J, with 21 bases in the middle. The CDR3 loop spans 15 amino acids. CDR3 sequence (DNA): TGTGCCAGCAGCCCGAGCGGGACATCAAATAGGGGCTACACCTTC. This sequence encodes CASSPSGTSNRGYTF.

This clonotype was seen once. The rearrangement joins TRBV6-4 to TRBJ1-1, with D unresolved. V lost 6 bases to trimming and J lost 6 bases, with 8 bases between them. The germline V gene has CDR1 MRHNA and CDR2 SNTAGT. This CDR3 has 11 residues. As DNA, the CDR3 is TGTGCCAGCAGCAACGGCCCTGAAGCTTTCTTT. It specifies CASSNGPEAFF.

This clonotype was seen ten or more times. The chain carries TRBV5-1 and TRBJ2-7, with 7 bases identical to TRBD2. Trimming took 4 bases from V and 5 from J; bases not matched to a gene: 3. Germline V CDR1 and CDR2: SGHRS, YFSETQ. The CDR3 is 12 amino acids. CDR3 residues: CASSTRGDEQYF. The DNA for the CDR3 is TGCGCCAGCAGCACCCGGGGGGACGAGCAGTACTTC.

This clonotype was seen repeatedly, ten times or more. This chain links TRBV5-8 with TRBJ2-6; perhaps TRBD1 as D (6 bases). This CDR3 is built from 11 residues. Trimming stripped 4 bases from V and 18 bases from J, with 14 bases between. In germline, CDR1 is SGHTS, CDR2 YDEGEE. Written as DNA, the CDR3 is TGTGCCAGCAGCCGGGACAACCTTCAGACTTTC. Its protein is CASSRDNLQTF.

This clonotype came up many times. The chain uses TRBV19 and TRBJ1-5; no reliable D call. Germline values: CDR1 LNHDA, CDR2 SQIVND (reference sequence). The V end lost 5 bases, the J end lost 9 bases, and 11 bases lay between the germline ends. The CDR3 covers 12 residues. The CDR3 loop is CASSAPLSPQHF. CDR3 nucleotide sequence: TGTGCCAGTAGTGCCCCTCTTTCGCCCCAGCATTTT.

This clonotype was seen only a few times. The V call is TRBV20-1, the J call TRBJ2-7; TRBD2 aligns across 8 bases. This CDR3 has 14 residues. Looked up from germline, CDR1 is DFQATT and CDR2 is SNEGSKA (reference sequence). V gave up 6 bases and J gave up 3 bases; unmatched junction bases: 10. CDR3 loop: CSAQSGTSVYEQYF. CDR3 DNA: TGCAGTGCACAATCCGGGACTAGTGTCTACGAGCAGTACTTC.

V usage is TRBV6-5 and J usage is TRBJ1-4; 7 bases line up with TRBD1. With V trimmed by 4 bases and J by 8 bases, 7 bases remained unmatched. This CDR3 region has 14 residues. Looked up from germline, CDR1 is MNHEY and CDR2 is SVGAGI. The CDR3 reads CASSSTTGYEKLFF. CDR3 coding DNA: TGTGCCAGCAGTTCTACGACAGGGTACGAAAAACTGTTTTTT.

This CDR3 is CASSVQGSEDTQYF. CDR3 DNA: TGTGCCAGCAGCGTCCAGGGGAGTGAGGATACGCAGTATTTT. This chain uses TRBV7-8 with TRBJ2-3, with D perhaps matching TRBD1 (6 bases). This CDR3 spans 14 amino acids. The germline V gene encodes CDR1 SGHVS and CDR2 FQNEAQ. The V and J ends lost 5 bases and 6 bases respectively, with 15 bases between them.

The chain carries TRBV24-1 and TRBJ2-2; TRBD1 agrees at 9 bases. Germline V gene sequence: CDR1 KGHDR, CDR2 SFDVKD. V lost 10 bases and J lost 6; bases outside the gene matches: 8. The CDR3 spans 14 residues. The CDR3 DNA reads TGTGCCACTAGACAGGACAGGGGTGCCGGGGAGCTGTTTTTT. Its protein is CATRQDRGAGELFF.

A word on this clonotype: Without the conserved terminal phenylalanine or tryptophan, this CDR3 likely stems from a read error. The J gene is TRBJ1-1, the V gene TRBV11-2, with a possible D match to TRBD1 (5 bases). V was cut by 5 bases and J by 4 bases, with 14 bases left in between. Germline V gene sequence: CDR1 SGHAT, CDR2 FQNNGV. The CDR3 loop spans 14 amino acids. This chain's CDR3 is CASSLLGDGTEAFL. CDR3 DNA: TGTGCCAGCAGCCTGCTGGGGGATGGCACTGAAGCTTTCCTT.

The CDR3 nucleotides are TGTGCCAGCAGTGAATCCGGGACTAGCGGGGGGGCCTACGAGCAGTACTTC. Protein sequence: CASSESGTSGGAYEQYF. The genes are TRBV2 and TRBJ2-7; 16 bases match TRBD2. The V segment lost 2 bases and the J segment 2 bases; nucleotides outside the gene matches: 3. CDR1 is SNHLY and CDR2 is FYNNEI in the germline V gene. The CDR3 has 17 residues. Full variable domain (remainder filled in from reference TRBV2 and TRBJ2-7): EPEVTQTPSHQVTQMGQEVILRCVPISNHLYFYWYRQILGQKVEFLVSFYNNEISEKSEIFDDQFSVERPDGSNFTLKIRSTKLEDSAMYFCASSESGTSGGAYEQYFGPGTRLTVT.

This chain uses TRBV6-5 with TRBJ2-7; 11 nucleotides align to TRBD1. The CDR3 runs to 15 residues. The germline V gene has CDR1 MNHEY and CDR2 SVGAGI. Trimming removed 0 bases from V and 6 bases from J; junction bases left unmatched: 4. CDR3 bases: TGTGCCAGCAGTTACTCTAGGACAGGGGGCGGCGAGCAGTACTTC. Translation: CASSYSRTGGGEQYF.

This clonotype was found a few times. The rearrangement uses TRBV5-1 and TRBJ1-1; 7 nucleotides match TRBD1. Germline V gene lookup returns CDR1 SGHRS and CDR2 YFSETQ. This CDR3 is built from 16 residues. After removal of 4 bases from V and 1 base from J, the junction contained 10 bases not matched to a gene. CDR3 amino acids: CASSEEGGQWNTEAFF. Here the CDR3 DNA reads TGCGCCAGCAGCGAAGAGGGGGGACAGTGGAACACTGAAGCTTTCTTT.

This clonotype turned up a few times. The rearrangement joins TRBV2 to TRBJ1-2, with 9 bases identical to TRBD1. V dropped 5 bases and J dropped 8; count of bases not matched to a gene: 18. The CDR3 is 17 residues long. CDR1 and CDR2 from the germline V gene are SNHLY and FYNNEI. The CDR3 coding sequence is TGTGCCAGCAGTACCGGGACAGGGTTACCCCCTGTCACCGGCTACACCTTC. Translated, it gives CASSTGTGLPPVTGYTF.